This T cell receptor (beta chain) derives from a study of early T cells in non-severe SARS-CoV-2 infection. Individual cDNA molecules were tagged with unique molecular identifiers. TCRdb re-analysed the 5' RACE reads in MiXCR, keeping a single row per CDR3 protein. The sample contains 75,000 to 95,000 distinct CDR3 sequences, around 16% of which appear only once. Germline assignment: CDR1 DFQATT and CDR2 SNEGSKA (reference sequence). There are 14 residues in the CDR3. With 0 bases removed from V and 1 base from J, the gap between germline ends came to 9 bases. The TCR originated in an adult who was a healthcare worker with PCR-confirmed SARS-CoV-2 infection or an uninfected control (not recorded which). This chain joins TRBV20-1 and TRBJ1-1, with no clear D. The input for sequencing was whole blood, taken at baseline. The CDR3 DNA sequence: TGCAGTGCTAGAGATCATAAGGCGAACACTGAAGCTTTCTTT. It is translated as CSARDHKANTEAFF.